This entry lists 21 T cell receptor beta chains sequenced from one sample in a study of T cells after yellow fever vaccination. One entry per CDR3 protein results from TCRdb running MiXCR on the 5' RACE reads. The sample lists approximately 300,000 distinct CDR3 sequences; approximately 7% were seen once. The sample here was PBMCs, taken about 49 days after the first yellow fever vaccination. All receptors derive from a young man who received the YFV17D yellow fever vaccine.

The gene calls are TRBV5-4 and TRBJ2-1, with D uncertain. With 1 base removed from V and 2 bases from J, the gap between germline ends came to 13 bases. The CDR3 is 16 amino acids. CDR1 is SGHNT, CDR2 YYREEE, per germline (reference sequence). CDR3 loop: CASSLRVDYPYNEQFF. The CDR3 nucleotides read TGTGCCAGCAGCTTGAGGGTCGATTACCCCTACAATGAGCAGTTCTTC.

The rearrangement joins TRBV27 to TRBJ1-4, with D perhaps TRBD1 (5 bases). CDR3 length: 15 residues. Per germline, CDR1 MNHEY and CDR2 SMNVEV (reference sequence). Trimming cost V 6 bases and J 3 bases, with 14 bases left between them. As DNA, the CDR3 is TGTGCCAGCAGGAGAAGGGGAATAGCTAATGAAAAACTGTTTTTT. This encodes CASRRRGIANEKLFF.

This clonotype was found many times. The CDR3 coding sequence is TGCGCCAGCAGCTGGGGGGGTAGACCTGACTCTGGAAACACCATATATTTT. Residues: CASSWGGRPDSGNTIYF. The chain uses TRBV5-1 and TRBJ1-3, with D maybe TRBD1 (5 bases). This CDR3 is 17 amino acids long. Germline CDR1 and CDR2: SGHRS and YFSETQ. Trimming removed 3 bases from V and 0 bases from J, with 16 bases in between.

The CDR3 DNA is TGCAGCGTTGAGAGGCAGAGATTTCAAGAGACCCAGTACTTC. The encoded protein is CSVERQRFQETQYF. The chain combines TRBV29-1 with TRBJ2-5; no firm D call. This CDR3 comprises 14 residues. Between the trimmed V and J ends, which lost 3 bases and 2 bases, there was a span of 13 bases. In germline, CDR1 is SQVTM, CDR2 ANQGSEA.

This clonotype was seen at least ten times. The rearrangement joins TRBV6-5 to TRBJ2-1; D is unresolved. Germline V gene lookup returns CDR1 MNHEY and CDR2 SVGAGI. V was shortened by 6 bases and J by 0 bases, with 6 bases between the two germline ends. The CDR3 contains 13 residues. The CDR3 bases are TGTGCCAGCAGATGGGGCTCCTACAATGAGCAGTTCTTC. It is translated as CASRWGSYNEQFF.

The chain links TRBV5-4 to TRBJ2-5; D possibly corresponds to TRBD1 (6 bases). Germline lookup yields CDR1 SGHNT and CDR2 YYREEE (reference sequence). CDR3 size: 14 residues. The V gene lost 4 bases and the J gene lost 2 bases, with 12 bases spanning the gap. The CDR3 DNA reads as TGTGCCAGCAGCGCCCGGACAGCTCAAGAGACCCAGTACTTC. The encoded protein is CASSARTAQETQYF.

Only a few counts were recorded for this clonotype. For the CDR3, the DNA is TGCGCCCTCCCAGGCAGGGGATTCAGGAGCGGCTATGGCTACACCTTC. This translates into CALPGRGFRSGYGYTF. V and J are TRBV20-1 and TRBJ1-2; D might be TRBD1 (6 bases). This CDR3 contains 16 residues. Germline loops: CDR1 DFQATT, CDR2 SNEGSKA (reference sequence).

At least ten counts were recorded for this clonotype. The V call is TRBV12-3 or TRBV12-4, the J call TRBJ2-7, with 8 bases aligning to TRBD1. The CDR3 length is 13 residues. The V gene end was trimmed by 5 bases and the J gene end by 4 bases; junction bases not matched to a gene: 4. The CDR3 sequence: CASSEGQAYEQYV. CDR3 sequence (DNA): TGTGCCAGCAGTGAGGGACAGGCGTACGAGCAGTACGTC.

This clonotype was detected ten times or more. CDR3 bases: TGCGCCAGCAGCTTAGGCAGGGGGGCGAGCACAGATACGCAGTATTTT. Protein sequence: CASSLGRGASTDTQYF. This chain connects TRBV5-1 to TRBJ2-3; TRBD1 is a possible D gene (7 bases). Looked up from germline, CDR1 is SGHRS and CDR2 is YFSETQ. Trimming shortened V by 2 bases and J by 0 bases, and 13 bases separated the two germline ends. The CDR3 length is 16 residues.

The rearrangement uses TRBV11-2 and TRBJ2-3; D unresolved. V was clipped by 5 bases and J by 0 bases, with 15 bases between them. Germline CDR1 SGHAT, CDR2 FQNNGV. CDR3 length: 16 residues. Here the CDR3 reads CASSPLELTSTDTQYF. CDR3 DNA: TGTGCCAGCAGCCCCTTGGAGCTAACAAGCACAGATACGCAGTATTTT. The full variable domain, rest sourced from reference TRBV11-2 and TRBJ2-3, is EAGVAQSPRYKIIEKRQSVAFWCNPISGHATLYWYQQILGQGPKLLIQFQNNGVVDDSQLPKDRFSAERLKGVDSTLKIQPAKLEDSAVYLCASSPLELTSTDTQYFGPGTRLTVL.

The chain uses TRBV7-2 and TRBJ1-1; D call uncertain. Germline CDR1 is SGHTA and CDR2 is FQGNSA. CDR3 size: 14 residues. The V end was cut by 5 bases, the J end by 1 base, with 11 bases between. The CDR3, as DNA: TGTGCCAGCAGCCCTAGCGGGGAGAACACTGAAGCTTTCTTT. Residues: CASSPSGENTEAFF.

This chain uses TRBV6-2 or TRBV6-3 with TRBJ1-6; no reliable D call. The CDR3 totals 14 residues. Trimming shortened V by 8 bases and J by 0 bases, and 8 bases separated the two germline ends. Germline loops: CDR1 MNHEY, CDR2 SVGEGT. CDR3: CASEASSYNSPLHF. The CDR3 DNA is TGTGCCAGCGAAGCGAGCTCCTATAATTCACCCCTCCACTTT.

This clonotype showed up just a few times. Written as DNA, the CDR3 is TGTGCCAGCAGTCGCCCTGGAGAGGGGGCTTATGGAAACACCATATATTTT. Its protein product is CASSRPGEGAYGNTIYF. This chain connects TRBV12-3 or TRBV12-4 to TRBJ1-3; 7 bases match TRBD1. This CDR3 contains 17 residues. After removal of 5 bases from V and 3 bases from J, the junction contained 13 bases not matched to a gene.

The chain is built from TRBV19 and TRBJ2-1; TRBD1 matches 9 bases. The CDR3 covers 13 residues. CDR1 and CDR2 from the germline V gene are LNHDA and SQIVND (reference sequence). V was clipped by 4 bases and J by 14 bases; unmatched bases: 9. The CDR3 loop is CASSRDRELVKFF. As DNA, the CDR3 is TGTGCCAGTAGTAGGGACAGGGAGTTGGTGAAGTTCTTC.

This chain connects TRBV18 to TRBJ1-1; 12 nucleotides align to TRBD1. V lost 2 bases, J lost 0 bases, and 7 bases stayed unmatched. The CDR3 extends over 18 amino acids. The germline CDR1 and CDR2 sequences are KGHSH and LQKENI. CDR3 sequence: CASSPVGTGGPMNTEAFF. The CDR3 region has the DNA TGTGCCAGCTCACCAGTGGGGACAGGGGGCCCGATGAACACTGAAGCTTTCTTT.

This rearrangement joins TRBV5-5 to TRBJ2-6, with a tentative D call TRBD2 (5 bases). V lost 3 bases and J 0 bases, leaving 16 bases between the germline ends. Germline CDR1 is SGHKS and CDR2 is YYEKEE (reference sequence). The CDR3 has 18 amino acids. The chain's CDR3 is CASSSTGPSSSGANVLTF. The CDR3 region has the DNA TGTGCCAGCAGCTCTACCGGGCCTAGCAGCTCTGGGGCCAACGTCCTGACTTTC.

This clonotype was counted a few times. The chain joins TRBV5-6 to TRBJ2-5; maybe TRBD2 (6 bases). The CDR3 totals 15 residues. Per the germline V gene, CDR1 is SGHDT and CDR2 is YYEEEE. Trimming cost V 4 bases and J 3 bases, with 16 bases left between them. Here the CDR3 reads CASSGQGGYEETQYF. The CDR3 DNA reads as TGTGCCAGCAGCGGTCAGGGAGGTTACGAAGAGACCCAGTACTTC.

This clonotype appeared a few times. The junction differs from germline at one of its ends, possibly a read error. V is TRBV20-1 and J is TRBJ1-5; D gene unclear. CDR1 DFQATT and CDR2 SNEGSKA come from the germline V gene (reference sequence). The CDR3 has 12 amino acids. The CDR3 sequence: CSALRGNHPQHF. CDR3 nucleotides: TGCAGTGCCCTACGCGGCAATCACCCCCAGCATTTT.

This clonotype was observed a handful of times. The chain joins TRBV5-1 to TRBJ2-5, with TRBD2 as a possible D gene (6 bases). CDR1 is SGHRS, CDR2 YFSETQ, per germline. CDR3 length: 15 amino acids. V dropped 4 bases and J dropped 2 bases, with 15 bases sitting between them. This CDR3 is CASSPLGGLQETQYF. The CDR3 bases are TGCGCCAGCAGCCCATTGGGGGGACTTCAAGAGACCCAGTACTTC.

CDR3 bases: TGTGCCAGCAGCTCCAGACAGGATCAGTCCTACAATGAGCAGTTCTTC. Encoded protein: CASSSRQDQSYNEQFF. The chain links TRBV5-5 to TRBJ2-1; a possible D gene is TRBD1 (6 bases). Germline lookup yields CDR1 SGHKS and CDR2 YYEKEE (reference sequence). This CDR3 comprises 16 residues. V lost 3 bases and J lost 1, with 14 bases in between.

V usage is TRBV5-1 and J usage is TRBJ2-1; no firm D call. The V end lost 0 bases, the J end lost 4 bases, and 5 bases lay between the germline ends. Germline-derived CDR1 and CDR2 are SGHRS and YFSETQ. CDR3 length: 13 amino acids. This chain's CDR3 is CASSLGMYNEQFF. In DNA form, the CDR3 reads TGCGCCAGCAGCTTGGGTATGTACAATGAGCAGTTCTTC.